This T cell receptor (beta chain) comes out of a study of blood T cells in healthy people across ages. It was with a sample-barcoded 5' primer and a J-beta primer mix that a second PCR of roughly 7 to 12 cycles was run. In TCRdb, the 5' RACE reads were re-called with MiXCR into one record per CDR3 protein. In the table there are 1.5 million to 2 million distinct CDR3 sequences, roughly two fifths of which are singletons. Study-level results: Older age coincided with a roughly linear decline in TCR beta diversity per million T cells. Unknown donor CMV status possibly confounded expanded clonotype changes.

Donors were healthy Caucasian individuals from Russia aged roughly 6 to 90. There were at least 5 micrograms of total RNA extracted from every sample. Comments on this clonotype: Its antigen is undetermined.

Germline CDR1 MDHEN, CDR2 SYDVKM. The CDR3 is 14 amino acids. Trimming took 2 bases from V and 10 from J; bases not matched to a gene: 8. The gene calls are TRBV28 and TRBJ2-1, with 7 bases that match TRBD2. The receptor comes from a human donor in good health. Sequencing was done on a sample of blood. This chain's CDR3 is CASSLVAGLGEQFF. CDR3 nucleotides: TGTGCCAGCAGTTTAGTAGCGGGTTTGGGCGAGCAGTTCTTC.